The subject of this entry is one T cell receptor (beta chain). The data derive from a study of PD-L1 blockade in urothelial cancer. TCRdb's copy holds only in-frame clones and misses some; the assay was immunoSEQ multiplex PCR. The table includes 56,000 or so clones, around 84% detected once. Germline CDR1 is KGHSH and CDR2 is LQKENI. The CDR3 consists of 14 residues. The germline V and J ends were trimmed by 4 bases and 2 bases, with 12 bases remaining between them. The gene calls are TRBV18 and TRBJ2-7; D unresolved. The sequenced sample was PBMCs, obtained around atezolizumab (anti-PD-L1) treatment. This sequence was found in a man aged 50-59 years with urothelial cancer. CDR3: CASSLVAVTYEQYF. The CDR3 DNA sequence: TGTGCCAGCTCACTCGTGGCTGTAACCTACGAGCAGTACTTC.